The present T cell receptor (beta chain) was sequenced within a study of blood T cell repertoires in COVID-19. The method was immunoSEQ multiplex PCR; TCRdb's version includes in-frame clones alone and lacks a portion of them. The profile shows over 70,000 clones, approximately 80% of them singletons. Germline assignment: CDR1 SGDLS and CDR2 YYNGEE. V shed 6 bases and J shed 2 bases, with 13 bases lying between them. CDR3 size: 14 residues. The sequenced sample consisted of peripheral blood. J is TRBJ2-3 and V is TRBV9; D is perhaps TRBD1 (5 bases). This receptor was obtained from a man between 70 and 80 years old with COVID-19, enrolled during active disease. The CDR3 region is CASNIQADTDTQYF. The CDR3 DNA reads TGTGCCAGCAATATACAGGCTGACACAGATACGCAGTATTTT.